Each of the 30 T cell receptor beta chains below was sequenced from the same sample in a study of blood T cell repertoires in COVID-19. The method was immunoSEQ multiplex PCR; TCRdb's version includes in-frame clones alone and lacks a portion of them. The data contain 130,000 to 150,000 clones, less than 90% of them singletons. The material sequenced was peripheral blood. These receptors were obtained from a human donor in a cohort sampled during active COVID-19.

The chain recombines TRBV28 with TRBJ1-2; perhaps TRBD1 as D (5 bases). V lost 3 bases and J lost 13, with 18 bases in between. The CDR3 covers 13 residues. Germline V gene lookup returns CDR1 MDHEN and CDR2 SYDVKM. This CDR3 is CASSFGAWEASTF. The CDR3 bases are TGTGCCAGCAGTTTTGGGGCCTGGGAGGCAAGCACCTTC.

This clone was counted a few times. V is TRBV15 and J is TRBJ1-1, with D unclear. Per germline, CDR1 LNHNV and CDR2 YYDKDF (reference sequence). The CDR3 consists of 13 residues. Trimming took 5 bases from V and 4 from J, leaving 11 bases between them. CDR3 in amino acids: CATSPSAGTEAFF. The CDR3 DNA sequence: TGTGCCACCAGCCCTTCAGCGGGCACTGAAGCTTTCTTT.

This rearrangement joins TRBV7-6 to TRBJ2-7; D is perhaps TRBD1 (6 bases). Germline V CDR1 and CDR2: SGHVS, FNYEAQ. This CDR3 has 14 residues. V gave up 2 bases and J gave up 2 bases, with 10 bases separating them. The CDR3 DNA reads TGTGCCAGCAGCTTATCGGGGACAACCTACGAGCAGTACTTC. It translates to CASSLSGTTYEQYF.

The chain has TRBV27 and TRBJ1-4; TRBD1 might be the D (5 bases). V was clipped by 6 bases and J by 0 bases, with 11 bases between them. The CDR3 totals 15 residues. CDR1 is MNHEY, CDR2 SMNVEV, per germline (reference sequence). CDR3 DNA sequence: TGTGCCAGCAGACAGGACCTTGCAACTAATGAAAAACTGTTTTTT. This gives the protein CASRQDLATNEKLFF.

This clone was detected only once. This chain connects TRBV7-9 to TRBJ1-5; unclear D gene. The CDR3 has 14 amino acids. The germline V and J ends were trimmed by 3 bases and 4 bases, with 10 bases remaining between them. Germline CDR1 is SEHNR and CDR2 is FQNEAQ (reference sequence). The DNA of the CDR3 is TGTGCCAGCAGCTTGAGTACGGGAAATCAGCCCCAGCATTTT. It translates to CASSLSTGNQPQHF.

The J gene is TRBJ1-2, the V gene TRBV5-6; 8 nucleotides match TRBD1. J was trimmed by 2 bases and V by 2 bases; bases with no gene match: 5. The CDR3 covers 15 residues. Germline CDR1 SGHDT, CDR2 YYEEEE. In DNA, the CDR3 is TGTGCCAGCAGCTTTCCGGACAGGGCGAACTATGGCTACACCTTC. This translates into CASSFPDRANYGYTF.

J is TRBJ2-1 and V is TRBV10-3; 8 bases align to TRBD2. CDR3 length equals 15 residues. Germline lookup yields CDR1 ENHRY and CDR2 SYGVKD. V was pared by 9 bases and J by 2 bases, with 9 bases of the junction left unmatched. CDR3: CAMGRGGGPYNEQFF. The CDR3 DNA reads TGTGCCATGGGGCGGGGCGGGGGGCCCTACAATGAGCAGTTCTTC.

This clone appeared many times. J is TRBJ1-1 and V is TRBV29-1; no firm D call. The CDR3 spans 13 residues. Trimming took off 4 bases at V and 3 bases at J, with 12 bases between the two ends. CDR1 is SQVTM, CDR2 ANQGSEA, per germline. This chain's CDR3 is CSVAARRDTEAFF. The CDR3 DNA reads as TGCAGCGTTGCAGCCCGGCGGGACACTGAAGCTTTCTTT.

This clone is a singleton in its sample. The chain's CDR3 is CAWTSGASSYNEQFF. Here the CDR3 DNA reads TGTGCCTGGACGAGCGGGGCTAGCTCCTACAATGAGCAGTTCTTC. The chain recombines TRBV30 with TRBJ2-1, with 7 bases matching TRBD2. The junction had 6 bases not matched to a gene; V was cut back by 4 bases and J by 0 bases. This CDR3 has 15 residues. Looked up from germline, CDR1 is GTSNPN and CDR2 is SVGIG (reference sequence).

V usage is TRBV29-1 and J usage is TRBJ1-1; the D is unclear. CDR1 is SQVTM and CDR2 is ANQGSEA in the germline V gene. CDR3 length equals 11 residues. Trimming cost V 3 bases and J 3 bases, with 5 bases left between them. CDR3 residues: CSVEQDTEAFF. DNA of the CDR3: TGCAGCGTTGAGCAGGACACTGAAGCTTTCTTT.

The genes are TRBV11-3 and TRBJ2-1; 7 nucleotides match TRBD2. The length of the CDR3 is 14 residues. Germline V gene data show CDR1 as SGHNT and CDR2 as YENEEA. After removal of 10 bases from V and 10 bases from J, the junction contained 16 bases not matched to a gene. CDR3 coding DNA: TGTGCCACCGCACCGGCCGGGGGGACGAAAGAGCAGTTCTTC. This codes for CATAPAGGTKEQFF.

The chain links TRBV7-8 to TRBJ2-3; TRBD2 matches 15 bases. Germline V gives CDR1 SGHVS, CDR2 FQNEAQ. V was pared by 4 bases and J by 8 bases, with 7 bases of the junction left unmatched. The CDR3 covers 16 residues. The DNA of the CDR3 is TGTGCCAGCAGCTCTCGGACTAGCGGGGGGGCCGGTACGCAGTATTTT. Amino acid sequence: CASSSRTSGGAGTQYF.

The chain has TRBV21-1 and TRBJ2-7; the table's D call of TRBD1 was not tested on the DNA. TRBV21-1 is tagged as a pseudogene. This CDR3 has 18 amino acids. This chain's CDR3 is CASSKATGSLGTDYEQYF. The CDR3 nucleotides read TGTGCCAGCAGCAAAGCGACTGGATCATTGGGGACAGACTACGAGCAGTACTTC.

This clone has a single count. CDR3 DNA: TGTGCCAGCAGTTTCGCGGGGGGGTCAGATACGCAGTATTTT. Translated: CASSFAGGSDTQYF. The chain combines TRBV28 with TRBJ2-3; 9 bases align to TRBD2. CDR1 MDHEN and CDR2 SYDVKM come from the germline V gene. This CDR3 contains 14 residues. V shed 3 bases, J shed 4 bases, and the junction held 2 bases outside the gene matches.

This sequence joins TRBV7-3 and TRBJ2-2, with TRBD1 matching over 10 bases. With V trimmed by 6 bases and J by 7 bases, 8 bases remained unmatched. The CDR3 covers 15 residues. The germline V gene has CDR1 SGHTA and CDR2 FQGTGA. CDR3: CASRPDRGQGGELFF. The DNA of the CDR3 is TGTGCCAGCAGGCCCGACAGGGGGCAGGGCGGGGAGCTGTTTTTT.

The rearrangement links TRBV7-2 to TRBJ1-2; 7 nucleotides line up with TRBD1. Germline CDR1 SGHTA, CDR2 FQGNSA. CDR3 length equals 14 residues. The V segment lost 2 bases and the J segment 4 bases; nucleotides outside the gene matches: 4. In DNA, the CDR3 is TGTGCCAGCAGCTTATCAGGGACAGCCTATGGCTACACCTTC. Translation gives CASSLSGTAYGYTF.

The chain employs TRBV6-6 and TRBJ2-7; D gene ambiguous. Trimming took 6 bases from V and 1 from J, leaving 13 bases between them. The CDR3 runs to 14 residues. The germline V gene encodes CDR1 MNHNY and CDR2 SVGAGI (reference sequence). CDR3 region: CASRGTEKSYEQYF. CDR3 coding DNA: TGTGCCAGCAGGGGCACAGAGAAATCCTACGAGCAGTACTTC.

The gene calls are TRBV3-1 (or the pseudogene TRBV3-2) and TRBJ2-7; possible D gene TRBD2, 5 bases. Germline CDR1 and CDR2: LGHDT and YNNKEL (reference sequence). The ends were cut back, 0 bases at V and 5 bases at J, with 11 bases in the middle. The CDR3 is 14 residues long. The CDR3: CASSQEIRTHEQYF. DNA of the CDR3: TGTGCCAGCAGCCAAGAAATAAGGACTCACGAGCAGTACTTC.

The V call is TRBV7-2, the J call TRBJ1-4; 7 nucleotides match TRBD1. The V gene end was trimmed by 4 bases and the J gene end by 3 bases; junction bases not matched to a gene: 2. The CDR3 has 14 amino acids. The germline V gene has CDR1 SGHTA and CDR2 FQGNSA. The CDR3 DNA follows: TGTGCCAGCAGCTCACAGGGGTCTAATGAAAAACTGTTTTTT. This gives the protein CASSSQGSNEKLFF.

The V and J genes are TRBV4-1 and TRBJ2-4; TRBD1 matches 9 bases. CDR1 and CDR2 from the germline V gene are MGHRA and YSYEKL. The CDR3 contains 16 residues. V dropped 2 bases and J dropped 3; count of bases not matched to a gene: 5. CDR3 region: CASSQPTGGGKNIQYF. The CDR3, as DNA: TGCGCCAGCAGCCAACCTACAGGGGGCGGCAAAAACATTCAGTACTTC.

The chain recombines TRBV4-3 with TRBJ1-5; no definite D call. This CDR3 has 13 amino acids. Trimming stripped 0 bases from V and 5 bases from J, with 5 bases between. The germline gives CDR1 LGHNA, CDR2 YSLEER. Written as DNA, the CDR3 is TGCGCCAGCAGCCAAGACCTGTATCAGCCCCAGCATTTT. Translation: CASSQDLYQPQHF.

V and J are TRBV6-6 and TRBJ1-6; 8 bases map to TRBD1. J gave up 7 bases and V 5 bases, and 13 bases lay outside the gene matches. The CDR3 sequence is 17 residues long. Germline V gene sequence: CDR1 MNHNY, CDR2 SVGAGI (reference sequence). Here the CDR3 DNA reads TGTGCCAGCAGTCCCTCTACCTGGACAGGGAACAATTCACCCCTCCACTTT. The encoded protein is CASSPSTWTGNNSPLHF.

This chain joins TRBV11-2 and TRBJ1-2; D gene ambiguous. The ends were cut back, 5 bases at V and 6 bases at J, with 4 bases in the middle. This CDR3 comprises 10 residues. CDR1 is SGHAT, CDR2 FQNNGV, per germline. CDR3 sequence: CASSTDGYTF. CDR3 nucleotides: TGTGCCAGCAGCACGGATGGCTACACCTTC. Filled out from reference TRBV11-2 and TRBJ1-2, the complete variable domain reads EAGVAQSPRYKIIEKRQSVAFWCNPISGHATLYWYQQILGQGPKLLIQFQNNGVVDDSQLPKDRFSAERLKGVDSTLKIQPAKLEDSAVYLCASSTDGYTFGSGTRLTVV.

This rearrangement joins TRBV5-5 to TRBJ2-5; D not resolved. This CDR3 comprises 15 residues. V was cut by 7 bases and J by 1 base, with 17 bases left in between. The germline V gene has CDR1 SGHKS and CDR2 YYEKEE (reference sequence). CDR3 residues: CASRVTQPIQETQYF. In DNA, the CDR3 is TGTGCCAGCCGGGTGACCCAGCCAATCCAAGAGACCCAGTACTTC. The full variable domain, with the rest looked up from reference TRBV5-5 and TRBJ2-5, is DAGVTQSPTHLIKTRGQQVTLRCSPISGHKSVSWYQQVLGQGPQFIFQYYEKEERGRGNFPDRFSARQFPNYSSELNVNALLLGDSALYLCASRVTQPIQETQYFGPGTRLLVL.

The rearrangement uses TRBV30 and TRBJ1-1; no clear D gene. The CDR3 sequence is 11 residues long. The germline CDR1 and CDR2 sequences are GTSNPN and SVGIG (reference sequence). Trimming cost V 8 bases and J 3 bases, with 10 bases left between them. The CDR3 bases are TGTGCCCGAGTCCGGGACACTGAAGCTTTCTTT. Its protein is CARVRDTEAFF.

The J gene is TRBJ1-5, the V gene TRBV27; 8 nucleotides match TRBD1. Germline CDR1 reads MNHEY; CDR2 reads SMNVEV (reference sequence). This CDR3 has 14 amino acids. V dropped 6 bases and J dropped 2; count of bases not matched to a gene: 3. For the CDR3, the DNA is TGTGCCAGCAGCAAGGACAGGGGCAATCAGCCCCAGCATTTT. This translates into CASSKDRGNQPQHF.

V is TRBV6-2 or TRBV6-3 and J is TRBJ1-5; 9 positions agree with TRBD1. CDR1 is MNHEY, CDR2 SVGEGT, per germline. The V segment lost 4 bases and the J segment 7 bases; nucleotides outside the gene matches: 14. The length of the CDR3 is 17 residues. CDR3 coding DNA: TGTGCCAGCAGTTGGGGCCGTACAGGGGGCTCGGGACAGCCCCAGCATTTT. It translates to CASSWGRTGGSGQPQHF.

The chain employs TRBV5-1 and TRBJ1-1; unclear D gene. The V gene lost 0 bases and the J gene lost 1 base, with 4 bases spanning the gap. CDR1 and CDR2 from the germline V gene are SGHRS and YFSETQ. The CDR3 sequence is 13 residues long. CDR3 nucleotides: TGCGCCAGCAGCTTGGAAGCGAACACTGAAGCTTTCTTT. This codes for CASSLEANTEAFF.

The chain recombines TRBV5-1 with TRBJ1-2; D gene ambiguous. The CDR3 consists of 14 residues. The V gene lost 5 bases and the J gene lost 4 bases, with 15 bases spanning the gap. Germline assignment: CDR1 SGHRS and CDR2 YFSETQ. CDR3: CASRTGEPGYGYTF. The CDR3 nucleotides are TGCGCCAGCAGGACTGGGGAGCCTGGCTATGGCTACACCTTC.

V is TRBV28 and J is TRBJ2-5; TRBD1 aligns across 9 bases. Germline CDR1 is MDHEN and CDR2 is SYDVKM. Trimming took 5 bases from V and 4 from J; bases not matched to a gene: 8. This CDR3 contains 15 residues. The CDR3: CASSEPGQGRETQYF. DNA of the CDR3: TGTGCCAGCAGTGAACCGGGACAGGGTCGAGAGACCCAGTACTTC.